This TCR beta chain was captured in a study of T cell responses to AZD1222 COVID-19 vaccine (dated by TCRdb to about 2021). Regarding the study in general: AZD1222 recipients whose second dose came at about 4 weeks and those whose second dose came at about 12 weeks were combined into one group, since spike-specific TCR depth and breadth did not differ between the two schedules. TCR sequencing was performed for about 250 trial participants, of whom about 200 were given two doses of AZD1222 and some 26 were given two doses of MenACWY control vaccine. Trial participants were enrolled by age into subgroups of 18-55, 56-69 and 70-plus years, and around 140, 26 and 57 TCR-sequenced participants, respectively, were included in these subgroups. Overall study results and their limits: The vaccine-associated CD4 TCRs covered the entire spike protein, and the dominant responses fell in regions 160-218 and 743-854. Conclusions about previously exposed vaccinees are limited, since just six AZD1222 recipients were seropositive for SARS-CoV-2 at baseline. Participants were mostly white British, with more females than males. The authors suggested clonal diversity may have been underestimated. Nearly half of unique spike-specific TCRs reportedly recognized epitopes outside regions mutated in the B.1.351 and B.1.1.7 variants. Because no day 14 peak-response samples were available, repertoires were characterized only after the peak T cell response. In the small 56-69-year group, the increase in depth fell short of significance, most likely because of low power. Spike-specific TCR breadth and depth rose significantly after two AZD1222 doses compared with day 0 and with MenACWY recipients.

The CDR3 runs 16 amino acids, cysteine and phenylalanine included. The DNA shown is the 48-base CDR3, in frame from base 1. Between the V and J ends, shortened by 5 bases and 4 bases respectively, the junction contains 20 bases. CDR1 and CDR2 were assigned from the germline V gene as MDHEN and SYDVKM. The CDR3 regions of human TCRbeta chains were subjected to immunosequencing. In the original analysis: TCRs in the repertoires were matched against a reference library of SARS-CoV-2-specific TCRs that had been generated with the MIRA antigen-specificity platform. Breadth meant the fraction of unique TCRs that were SARS-CoV-2-associated, whereas depth meant the fraction of total T cells that were SARS-CoV-2-associated. Each spike-specific TCR was assigned to its reactive spike region and to a CD4 or CD8 class using the MIRA data. Log10-transformed breadth and depth values were compared by one-way ANOVA with Sidak's multiple comparisons tests. Held by TCRdb, this immuneACCESS table contains in-frame sequences only and omits some clones. Under half of the omission traces to an unresolved V gene where checked; the cause of the rest is unknown. V and J calls plus clone size are reproduced from that table; the DNA served to infer D and trimming. The sample records some 100,000 clones, roughly 88% of which are singletons. The ten largest clones take up approximately 17% of the sample.

Interpreted using the paper, the time point label stands for: baseline before first vaccination. Samples from vaccinated people were obtained from the UK trials COV001 and COV002, which included a single-blind randomized controlled phase 2/3 trial of AZD1222 (ChAdOx1 nCoV-19) in healthy adults. For TCRbeta chain sequencing, PBMC samples from trial participants were taken at day 0 and at day 28 after the second dose. As for this clone: The antigen it recognizes is unknown. No base-level quality is on record; no much larger clone is a single base apart.

The source was peripheral blood, collected on day 0 of AZD1222 vaccination. The rearranged chain carries TRBV28 and TRBJ1-2; the best D guess is TRBD1, with 6 bases matching. This TCR was sampled from an adult in good health. This receptor carries the CDR3 CASSPPLVGGVYGYTF. The base sequence is TGTGCCAGCAGTCCCCCCCTGGTAGGGGGTGTCTATGGCTACACCTTC.